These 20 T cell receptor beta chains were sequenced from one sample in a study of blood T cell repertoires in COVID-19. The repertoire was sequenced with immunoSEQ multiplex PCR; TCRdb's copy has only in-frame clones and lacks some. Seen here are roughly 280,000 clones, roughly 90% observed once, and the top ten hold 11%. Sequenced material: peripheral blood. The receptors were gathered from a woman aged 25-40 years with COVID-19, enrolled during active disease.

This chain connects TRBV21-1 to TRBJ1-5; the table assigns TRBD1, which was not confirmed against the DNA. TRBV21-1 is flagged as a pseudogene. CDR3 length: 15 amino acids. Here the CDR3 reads CASSKGCRTYQPQHF. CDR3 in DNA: TGTGCCAGCAGCAAAGGGTGCAGAACGTATCAGCCCCAGCATTTT.

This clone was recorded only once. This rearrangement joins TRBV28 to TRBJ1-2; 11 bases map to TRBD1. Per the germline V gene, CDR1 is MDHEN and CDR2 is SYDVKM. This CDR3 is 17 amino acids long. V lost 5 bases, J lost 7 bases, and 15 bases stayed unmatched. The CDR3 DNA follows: TGTGCCAGCAGTCCCCGAGACGGGACAGGGGGAGTTTCTGGCTACACCTTC. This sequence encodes CASSPRDGTGGVSGYTF.

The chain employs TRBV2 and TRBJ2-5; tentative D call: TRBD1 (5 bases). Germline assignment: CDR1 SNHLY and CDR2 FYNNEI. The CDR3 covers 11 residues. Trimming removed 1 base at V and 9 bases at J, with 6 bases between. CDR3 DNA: TGTGCCAGCAGTGAAGGGGGCGCCCAGTACTTC. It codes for CASSEGGAQYF.

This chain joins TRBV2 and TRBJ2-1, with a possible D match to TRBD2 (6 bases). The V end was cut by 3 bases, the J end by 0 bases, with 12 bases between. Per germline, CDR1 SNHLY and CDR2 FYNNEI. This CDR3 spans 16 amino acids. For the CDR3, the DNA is TGTGCCAGCAGTGACCCCGGGAGAGTCTCCTACAATGAGCAGTTCTTC. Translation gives CASSDPGRVSYNEQFF. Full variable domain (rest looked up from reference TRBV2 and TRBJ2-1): EPEVTQTPSHQVTQMGQEVILRCVPISNHLYFYWYRQILGQKVEFLVSFYNNEISEKSEIFDDQFSVERPDGSNFTLKIRSTKLEDSAMYFCASSDPGRVSYNEQFFGPGTRLTVL.

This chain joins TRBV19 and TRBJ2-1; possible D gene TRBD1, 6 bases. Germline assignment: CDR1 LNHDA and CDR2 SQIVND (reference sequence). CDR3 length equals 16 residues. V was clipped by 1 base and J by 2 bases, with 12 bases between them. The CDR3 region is CASSIVRGSTYNEQFF. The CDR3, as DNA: TGTGCCAGTAGTATAGTTAGGGGGAGCACCTACAATGAGCAGTTCTTC.

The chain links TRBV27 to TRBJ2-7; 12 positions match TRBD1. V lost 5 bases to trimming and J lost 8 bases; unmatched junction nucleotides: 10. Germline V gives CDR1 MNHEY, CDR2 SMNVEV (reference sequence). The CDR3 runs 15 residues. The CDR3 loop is CASSTPGQGAMKQYF. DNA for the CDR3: TGTGCCAGCAGTACCCCGGGACAGGGGGCGATGAAGCAGTACTTC.

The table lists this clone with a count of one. The CDR3 region is CASSLTQGVFEKLFF. CDR3 DNA sequence: TGTGCCAGCAGCCTCACACAGGGGGTGTTCGAAAAACTGTTTTTT. This chain joins TRBV9 and TRBJ1-4; the match to TRBD1 covers 8 bases. Germline lookup yields CDR1 SGDLS and CDR2 YYNGEE. This CDR3 region has 15 residues. V lost 4 bases, J lost 8 bases, and 10 bases stayed unmatched.

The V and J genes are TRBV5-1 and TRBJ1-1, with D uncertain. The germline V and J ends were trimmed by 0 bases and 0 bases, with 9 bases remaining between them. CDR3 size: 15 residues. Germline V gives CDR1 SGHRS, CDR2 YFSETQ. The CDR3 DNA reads TGCGCCAGCAGCTTGGGACACCACATGAACACTGAAGCTTTCTTT. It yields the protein CASSLGHHMNTEAFF.

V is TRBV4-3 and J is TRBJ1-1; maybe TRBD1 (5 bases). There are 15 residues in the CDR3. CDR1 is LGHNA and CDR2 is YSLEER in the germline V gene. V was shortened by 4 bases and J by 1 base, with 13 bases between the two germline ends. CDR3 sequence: CASSRSFGQNTEAFF. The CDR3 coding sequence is TGCGCCAGCAGCCGTTCTTTCGGACAGAACACTGAAGCTTTCTTT.

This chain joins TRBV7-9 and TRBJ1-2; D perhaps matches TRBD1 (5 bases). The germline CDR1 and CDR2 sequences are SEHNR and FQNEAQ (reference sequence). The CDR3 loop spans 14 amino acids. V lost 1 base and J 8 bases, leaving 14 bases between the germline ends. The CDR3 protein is CASSLDRRARGYTF. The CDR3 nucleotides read TGTGCCAGCAGCTTAGACAGGCGCGCTAGGGGCTACACCTTC. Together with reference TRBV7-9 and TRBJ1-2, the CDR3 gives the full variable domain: DTGVSQNPRHKITKRGQNVTFRCDPISEHNRLYWYRQTLGQGPEFLTYFQNEAQLEKSRLLSDRFSAERPKGSFSTLEIQRTEQGDSAMYLCASSLDRRARGYTFGSGTRLTVV.

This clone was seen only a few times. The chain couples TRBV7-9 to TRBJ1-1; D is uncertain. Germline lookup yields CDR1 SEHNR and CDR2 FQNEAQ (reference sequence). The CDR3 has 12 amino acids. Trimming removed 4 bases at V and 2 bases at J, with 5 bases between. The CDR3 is CASSSSNTEAFF. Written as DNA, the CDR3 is TGTGCCAGCAGCTCCAGTAACACTGAAGCTTTCTTT.

DNA of the CDR3: TGTGCCACCAGTGATGTAGGGACAGGGGTTCTCACAGATACGCAGTATTTT. It encodes CATSDVGTGVLTDTQYF. The V and J genes are TRBV24-1 and TRBJ2-3, with 10 bases lining up with TRBD1. The CDR3 totals 17 residues. In germline, CDR1 is KGHDR, CDR2 SFDVKD. The J segment lost 2 bases and the V segment lost 3 bases, leaving 7 bases of the junction unmatched.

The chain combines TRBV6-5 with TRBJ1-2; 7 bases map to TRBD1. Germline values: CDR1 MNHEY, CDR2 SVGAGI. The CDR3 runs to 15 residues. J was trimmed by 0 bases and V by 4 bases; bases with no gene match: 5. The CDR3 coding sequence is TGTGCCAGCAGTTCCCGCGGGACAGCTAACTATGGCTACACCTTC. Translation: CASSSRGTANYGYTF.

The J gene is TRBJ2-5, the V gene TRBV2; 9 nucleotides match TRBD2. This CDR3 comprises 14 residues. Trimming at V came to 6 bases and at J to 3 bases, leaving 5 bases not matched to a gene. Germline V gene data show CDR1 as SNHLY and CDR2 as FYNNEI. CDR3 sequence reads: CASRVAGVEETQYF. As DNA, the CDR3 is TGTGCCAGCAGGGTAGCGGGAGTGGAAGAGACCCAGTACTTC. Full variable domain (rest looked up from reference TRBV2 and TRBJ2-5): EPEVTQTPSHQVTQMGQEVILRCVPISNHLYFYWYRQILGQKVEFLVSFYNNEISEKSEIFDDQFSVERPDGSNFTLKIRSTKLEDSAMYFCASRVAGVEETQYFGPGTRLLVL.

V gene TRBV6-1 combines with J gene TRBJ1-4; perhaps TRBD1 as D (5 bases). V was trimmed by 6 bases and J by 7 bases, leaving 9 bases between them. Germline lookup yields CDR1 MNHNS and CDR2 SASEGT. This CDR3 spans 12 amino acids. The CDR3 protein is CASRAQVEKLFF. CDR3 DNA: TGTGCCAGCAGGGCACAGGTTGAAAAACTGTTTTTT.

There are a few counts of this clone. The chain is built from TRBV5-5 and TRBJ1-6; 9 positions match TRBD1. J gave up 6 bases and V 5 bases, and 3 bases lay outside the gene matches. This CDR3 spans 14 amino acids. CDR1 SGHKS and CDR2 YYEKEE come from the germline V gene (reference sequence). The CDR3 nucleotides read TGTGCCAGCAGTTCGGACAGGGGTAATTCACCCCTCCACTTT. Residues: CASSSDRGNSPLHF.

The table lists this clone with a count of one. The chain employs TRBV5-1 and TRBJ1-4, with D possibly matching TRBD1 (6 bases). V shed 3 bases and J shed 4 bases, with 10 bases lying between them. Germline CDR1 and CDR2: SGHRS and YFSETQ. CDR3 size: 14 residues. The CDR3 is CASSSQGINEKLFF. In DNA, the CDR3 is TGCGCCAGCAGCTCCCAGGGGATTAATGAAAAACTGTTTTTT.

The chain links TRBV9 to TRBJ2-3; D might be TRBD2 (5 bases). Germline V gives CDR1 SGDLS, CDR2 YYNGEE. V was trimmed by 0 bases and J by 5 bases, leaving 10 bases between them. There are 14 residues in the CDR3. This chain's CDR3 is CASSVGLTEDTQYF. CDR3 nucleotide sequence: TGTGCCAGCAGCGTAGGACTAACGGAAGATACGCAGTATTTT.

CDR3 bases: TGTGCCAGCAGCCTCAGACAGACCCAAGAGACCCAGTACTTC. Translated: CASSLRQTQETQYF. The chain recombines TRBV7-2 with TRBJ2-5; D perhaps matches TRBD1 (5 bases). Germline assignment: CDR1 SGHTA and CDR2 FQGNSA. The CDR3 contains 14 residues. V lost 5 bases and J lost 1, with 11 bases in between.

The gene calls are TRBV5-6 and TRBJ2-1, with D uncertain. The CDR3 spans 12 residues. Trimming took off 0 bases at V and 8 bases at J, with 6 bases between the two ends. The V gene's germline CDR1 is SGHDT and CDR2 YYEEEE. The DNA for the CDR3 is TGTGCCAGCAGCTTGGTCCGGGATGAGCAGTTCTTC. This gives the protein CASSLVRDEQFF.